Shown below are 27 T cell receptor beta chains from a single sample sequenced in a study of blood T cells in healthy people across ages. For the second PCR, which ran for about 7 to 11 cycles, a sample-barcoded 5' primer and a J-beta primer mix were used. TCRdb used MiXCR to reprocess the 5' RACE reads, holding one entry per CDR3 protein. The data hold fewer than 2 million distinct CDR3 sequences, with about 39% observed a single time. Material: blood. The receptors derive from a human donor in good health.

The gene calls are TRBV7-8 and TRBJ2-1; 10 bases align to TRBD2. V gave up 0 bases and J gave up 6 bases; unmatched junction bases: 5. This CDR3 has 16 amino acids. Per the germline V gene, CDR1 is SGHVS and CDR2 is FQNEAQ. This chain's CDR3 is CASSLAQRGGRNEQFF. Written as DNA, the CDR3 is TGTGCCAGCAGCTTAGCGCAGCGGGGGGGCCGCAATGAGCAGTTCTTC.

The CDR3 protein is CASTLFQGGAGETQYF. DNA for the CDR3: TGTGCCAGCACCCTTTTCCAGGGGGGGGCCGGGGAGACCCAGTACTTC. The chain uses TRBV28 and TRBJ2-7; perhaps D is TRBD1 or TRBD2 (7 bases each). The J call may not be correct, given that the DNA end is closer to TRBJ2-5. The CDR3 runs to 16 residues. Germline V CDR1 and CDR2: MDHEN, SYDVKM.

V usage is TRBV10-3 and J usage is TRBJ1-4, with unresolved D. This CDR3 is built from 14 residues. Germline CDR1 reads ENHRY; CDR2 reads SYGVKD. Deletions cut 2 bases from V and 7 bases from J, with 11 bases between. CDR3 sequence: CAISEGRTGEKLFF. The DNA for the CDR3 is TGTGCCATCAGTGAGGGTAGGACCGGTGAAAAACTGTTTTTT.

Note on this clonotype: This could be a read error, since a much larger clone is one nucleotide away. J is TRBJ1-1 and V is TRBV7-7; unclear D gene. There are 16 residues in the CDR3. Germline V lookup: CDR1 SSHAT, CDR2 FNYEAQ (reference sequence). The CDR3 sequence: CASSPLTGNWSTEAFF. The CDR3 DNA is TGTGCTAGCAGCCCCCTGACGGGCAATTGGAGCACTGAAGCTTTCTTT.

This clonotype was seen more than once but under ten times. The chain combines TRBV20-1 with TRBJ2-1; 8 bases agree with TRBD1. Per germline, CDR1 DFQATT and CDR2 SNEGSKA (reference sequence). The CDR3 loop spans 15 amino acids. J gave up 9 bases and V 3 bases, and 13 bases lay outside the gene matches. As DNA, the CDR3 is TGCAGTGCTAGTGGAGGACAGGGAAAGGTTGGTGAGCAGTTCTTC. It translates to CSASGGQGKVGEQFF.

The table lists this clonotype with many counts. The chain uses TRBV5-1 and TRBJ2-6; D gene unclear. The CDR3 has 15 amino acids. CDR1 SGHRS and CDR2 YFSETQ come from the germline V gene. Trimming cost V 0 bases and J 1 base, with 5 bases left between them. As DNA, the CDR3 is TGCGCCAGCAGCTTGGTTGGGTCTGGGGCCAACGTCCTGACTTTC. Translation gives CASSLVGSGANVLTF.

CDR3 in amino acids: CASAPLGGPGDTQYF. The CDR3 DNA reads TGTGCCAGTGCCCCCCTGGGGGGGCCAGGAGATACGCAGTATTTT. The chain has TRBV11-2 and TRBJ2-3; a possible D gene is TRBD2 (7 bases). Trimming removed 9 bases at V and 5 bases at J, with 21 bases between. The CDR3 totals 15 residues. Germline lookup yields CDR1 SGHAT and CDR2 FQNNGV. The full variable domain, with the rest looked up from reference TRBV11-2 and TRBJ2-3, is EAGVAQSPRYKIIEKRQSVAFWCNPISGHATLYWYQQILGQGPKLLIQFQNNGVVDDSQLPKDRFSAERLKGVDSTLKIQPAKLEDSAVYLCASAPLGGPGDTQYFGPGTRLTVL.

This clonotype was counted a few times. The CDR3 DNA reads as TGTGCCAGCTCTGGCGGCTCACTAACGTACACTGAAGCTTTCTTT. This gives the protein CASSGGSLTYTEAFF. The chain couples TRBV7-9 to TRBJ1-1; D not resolved. The ends were cut back, 8 bases at V and 3 bases at J, with 19 bases in the middle. The CDR3 has 15 residues. From germline, CDR1 is SEHNR and CDR2 FQNEAQ (reference sequence).

This clonotype appeared many times. J is TRBJ2-7 and V is TRBV4-2; 7 bases map to TRBD2. Germline V CDR1 and CDR2: LGHNA, YNFKEQ. The CDR3 is 14 amino acids. V was pared by 3 bases and J by 2 bases, with 4 bases of the junction left unmatched. CDR3 sequence: CASSQPSGTYEQYF. The CDR3 nucleotides are TGTGCCAGCAGCCAGCCTAGCGGTACCTACGAGCAGTACTTC.

J is TRBJ2-3 and V is TRBV9, with 8 bases fitting TRBD1. CDR3 size: 16 residues. V shed 0 bases and J 1 base; nucleotides not matched to a gene: 4. Germline V gives CDR1 SGDLS, CDR2 YYNGEE. The CDR3 loop reads CASSVAQGVRTDTQYF. For the CDR3, the DNA is TGTGCCAGCAGCGTAGCACAGGGGGTCCGCACAGATACGCAGTATTTT. The full variable domain, its missing parts supplied by reference TRBV9 and TRBJ2-3, is DSGVTQTPKHLITATGQRVTLRCSPRSGDLSVYWYQQSLDQGLQFLIQYYNGEERAKGNILERFSAQQFPDLHSELNLSSLELGDSALYFCASSVAQGVRTDTQYFGPGTRLTVL.

The table lists this clonotype with a few counts. The V gene is TRBV6-6, the J gene TRBJ1-1, with a possible D match to TRBD1 (6 bases). V was trimmed by 7 bases and J by 0 bases, leaving 12 bases between them. The CDR3 totals 14 residues. Per the germline V gene, CDR1 is MNHNY and CDR2 is SVGAGI (reference sequence). CDR3 sequence reads: CASTTRGVNTEAFF. The CDR3 region has the DNA TGTGCCAGCACAACCAGGGGAGTGAACACTGAAGCTTTCTTT.

J is TRBJ2-1 and V is TRBV18; 11 bases line up with TRBD1. The ends lost 5 bases at V and 6 bases at J; junction bases unmatched: 6. Looked up from germline, CDR1 is KGHSH and CDR2 is LQKENI. The CDR3 has 15 residues. This CDR3 is CASSGGQGASNEQFF. As DNA, the CDR3 is TGTGCCAGCTCAGGTGGACAGGGGGCGTCCAATGAGCAGTTCTTC.

The chain combines TRBV6-2 or TRBV6-3 with TRBJ1-5; the D is unclear. There are 14 residues in the CDR3. Germline V gene lookup returns CDR1 MNHEY and CDR2 SVGEGT. The ends were cut back, 7 bases at V and 2 bases at J, with 12 bases in the middle. The CDR3 reads CASNSAGGNQPQHF. CDR3 bases: TGTGCCAGCAATAGCGCTGGCGGCAATCAGCCCCAGCATTTT.

This clonotype has only a few counts. V usage is TRBV9 and J usage is TRBJ2-3; tentative D call: TRBD1 (6 bases). The V end was cut by 0 bases, the J end by 6 bases, with 14 bases between. Per germline, CDR1 SGDLS and CDR2 YYNGEE. The CDR3 loop spans 15 amino acids. DNA of the CDR3: TGTGCCAGCAGCGTAGCAGGGGTTAATTCGGATACGCAGTATTTT. Residues: CASSVAGVNSDTQYF.

This clonotype was counted only a few times. The V and J genes are TRBV9 and TRBJ2-3; D might be TRBD2 (5 bases). Germline V gene data show CDR1 as SGDLS and CDR2 as YYNGEE. Trimming cost V 0 bases and J 1 base, with 9 bases left between them. The CDR3 runs 15 residues. CDR3 nucleotides: TGTGCCAGCAGCGTAGTTGCGGGCCGCACAGATACGCAGTATTTT. This encodes CASSVVAGRTDTQYF.

The V call is TRBV12-3 or TRBV12-4, the J call TRBJ2-7; 10 bases are a match to TRBD2. Judging by the DNA end, TRBJ2-5 fits better; the J call may be wrong. The CDR3 is made up of 15 amino acids. CDR3 amino acids: CASSSIAGGKETQYF. The DNA for the CDR3 is TGTGCCAGCAGTTCGATAGCGGGGGGTAAAGAGACCCAGTACTTC.

As regards this clonotype: One end of the junction fails to match germline, which may point to a read error. This chain links TRBV28 with TRBJ1-1, with a weak D call TRBD1 (5 bases). This CDR3 region has 13 residues. Germline V gene data show CDR1 as MDHEN and CDR2 as SYDVKM. In DNA form, the CDR3 reads TGTACCAGCAGTAACAAACAGGACACTGAAGCTTTCTTT. This sequence encodes CTSSNKQDTEAFF.

The chain combines TRBV6-2 or TRBV6-3 with TRBJ2-1; D may be TRBD1 (8 bases). V lost 6 bases and J 5 bases, leaving 17 bases between the germline ends. This CDR3 contains 15 residues. Germline V gives CDR1 MNHEY, CDR2 SVGEGT. As DNA, the CDR3 is TGTGCCAGCAGATCGGACAGGGAGGGGCACAATGAGCAGTTCTTC. Translation gives CASRSDREGHNEQFF.

As concerns this clonotype: At one end the junction does not follow the germline gene, possibly because of a read error. The chain joins TRBV9 to TRBJ1-5, with D possibly being TRBD1 (5 bases). The germline gives CDR1 SGDLS, CDR2 YYNGEE. The CDR3 length is 14 residues. CDR3 sequence reads: CAGSMGVSNQPQHF. In DNA form, the CDR3 reads TGTGCCGGCAGCATGGGGGTGAGCAATCAGCCCCAGCATTTT.

V and J are TRBV7-9 and TRBJ2-7; tentative D call: TRBD1 (5 bases). The CDR3 has 12 residues. V was clipped by 4 bases and J by 6 bases, with 10 bases between them. Per the germline V gene, CDR1 is SEHNR and CDR2 is FQNEAQ (reference sequence). In DNA form, the CDR3 reads TGTGCCAGCAGCTGGGGCGCCTGCGAGCAGTACTTC. Translated: CASSWGACEQYF.

This clonotype was counted between two and nine times. This sequence joins TRBV24-1 and TRBJ2-6; tentatively, D is TRBD2 (6 bases). Germline V gene sequence: CDR1 KGHDR, CDR2 SFDVKD. V was shortened by 7 bases and J by 1 base, with 10 bases between the two germline ends. The CDR3 sequence is 15 residues long. The CDR3 sequence: CATREAGSGANVLTF. The CDR3 region has the DNA TGTGCCACCAGAGAGGCGGGATCTGGGGCCAACGTCCTGACTTTC.

A word on this clonotype: Germline and junction disagree at one end, which may indicate a read error. The rearrangement links TRBV11-2 to TRBJ2-1; the match to TRBD1 covers 9 bases. The V gene's germline CDR1 is SGHAT and CDR2 FQNNGV. The CDR3 loop spans 18 amino acids. The CDR3 protein is CTSSFVTGGGLTYNEQFF. The CDR3 DNA sequence: TGTACCAGCAGCTTCGTGACAGGGGGGGGACTGACCTACAATGAGCAGTTCTTC.

The rearrangement links TRBV28 to TRBJ1-2, with D perhaps matching TRBD1 (5 bases). The CDR3 sequence is 16 residues long. The germline V gene has CDR1 MDHEN and CDR2 SYDVKM. Trimming cost V 7 bases and J 12 bases, with 30 bases left between them. CDR3 sequence (DNA): TGTGCCAGCAACCGGCCACCACAGGCCATGGTTTTTTACGACACCTTC. Protein: CASNRPPQAMVFYDTF.

Remarks on this clonotype: Mismatch with germline at one junction end may stem from a read error. The J gene is TRBJ2-3, the V gene TRBV10-3, with TRBD2 matching over 13 bases. There are 18 residues in the CDR3. The germline V gene encodes CDR1 ENHRY and CDR2 SYGVKD. The CDR3 DNA reads TGTGCCATCAGTGACCGCACCCGACTAGCGGGAGGCACAGATACGCGGTATTTT. Protein product: CAISDRTRLAGGTDTRYF.

This clonotype was seen a few times. The CDR3 sequence is CASSLEPGAYYEQYF. The CDR3 coding sequence is TGCGCCAGCAGCTTGGAACCTGGGGCTTACTACGAGCAGTACTTC. The chain employs TRBV5-1 and TRBJ2-5, with D possibly being TRBD1 (5 bases). The J call may be incorrect, as the DNA end agrees better with TRBJ2-7. CDR1 SGHRS and CDR2 YFSETQ come from the germline V gene. The CDR3 sequence is 15 residues long.

This clonotype was counted between two and nine times. CDR3 loop: CSARINRGWTEAFF. CDR3 in DNA: TGCAGTGCTAGAATTAACAGGGGGTGGACTGAAGCTTTCTTT. The chain combines TRBV20-1 with TRBJ1-1, with 8 bases fitting TRBD1. CDR1 DFQATT and CDR2 SNEGSKA come from the germline V gene (reference sequence). With 2 bases clipped from V and 5 bases from J, the junction kept 7 bases outside the gene matches. The CDR3 length is 14 residues.

This clonotype was found a few times. The rearrangement uses TRBV29-1 and TRBJ1-2; the D is unclear. Per the germline V gene, CDR1 is SQVTM and CDR2 is ANQGSEA. This CDR3 is built from 14 residues. Trimming removed 1 base from V and 4 bases from J, with 13 bases in between. The CDR3: CSVEGEPRPYGYTF. CDR3 nucleotides: TGCAGCGTTGAAGGAGAGCCAAGGCCCTATGGCTACACCTTC.